The source of this TCR beta chain is a study of blood T cell repertoires in COVID-19. This clone appeared once. Germline V lookup: CDR1 SGDLS, CDR2 YYNGEE. V lost 4 bases and J 1 base, leaving 8 bases between the germline ends. The CDR3 consists of 13 residues. Sequencing used immunoSEQ multiplex PCR; TCRdb keeps in-frame clones, though not all of them. In the table there are just over 650,000 clones, about nine tenths of which are singletons. The sequenced material came from peripheral blood. The TCR was taken from a woman younger than 35 with acute or convalescent COVID-19. V usage is TRBV9 and J usage is TRBJ1-1; no firm D call. CDR3 protein: CASSPGWNTEAFF. The CDR3 DNA is TGTGCCAGCAGCCCGGGGTGGAACACTGAAGCTTTCTTT.